Listed below are T cell receptor beta chains from one sample, sequenced in a study of T-cell reconstitution after alpha-beta-depleted transplantation in children. A single record per CDR3 protein comes from TCRdb applying MiXCR to the PCR reads. The table has approximately 640,000 distinct CDR3 sequences, roughly 17% seen once. The specimen was PBMCs from the stem cell graft donor, collected from the stem cell graft. The source of these receptors is a human donor who donated a stem cell graft to a child with acute myeloid leukemia. Each CDR3 is given with its conserved first and last residue. Each record gives: J gene, clone size, D gene, V gene, CDR3 protein, CDR3 DNA. D genes are given only for firm matches. Some rows mark clone size as missing; the rest say once, few, many or name a class of expanded clone.

TRBJ1-1	once	TRBD1	TRBV7-2	CASSLDRVATEAFF	TGTGCCAGCAGCTTGGACAGGGTAGCCACTGAAGCTTTCTTT
TRBJ2-3	NA	NA	TRBV11-2	CASSLQSPTGGKSYTQYF	TGTGCCAGCAGCTTACAATCCCCGACCGGGGGAAAAAGTTATACGCAGTATTTT
TRBJ2-7	many	NA	TRBV20-1	CSARVSGAVPHEQYF	TGCAGTGCTAGAGTCTCGGGGGCCGTGCCCCACGAGCAGTACTTC
TRBJ2-5	NA	TRBD2	TRBV4-2	CASSQPSGGTRETQYF	TGTGCCAGCAGCCAGCCCAGCGGGGGTACTAGAGAGACCCAGTACTTC
TRBJ2-1	few	NA	TRBV7-3	CASSLNGAGRGYNEQFF	TGTGCCAGCAGCTTAAATGGGGCGGGGAGAGGCTACAATGAGCAGTTCTTC
TRBJ2-3	many	NA	TRBV29-1	CSVLAAERATDTQYF	TGCAGCGTCCTGGCGGCGGAAAGGGCCACAGATACGCAGTATTTT
TRBJ2-7	NA	NA	TRBV20-1	CSARDRQGPYEQYF	TGCAGTGCTAGAGATCGCCAGGGACCCTACGAGCAGTACTTC
TRBJ1-6	NA	TRBD1	TRBV6-1	CASSLRTGDYNSPLHF	TGTGCCAGCAGCCTCCGGACAGGAGACTATAATTCACCCCTCCACTTT
TRBJ1-6	NA	NA	TRBV7-6	CASSQTAGSPLHF	TGTGCCAGCAGCCAAACCGCGGGGTCACCCCTCCACTTT
TRBJ1-1	many	TRBD1	TRBV20-1	CSASVWGGTDTEAFF	TGCAGTGCTAGTGTCTGGGGAGGGACAGACACTGAAGCTTTCTTT
TRBJ2-2	NA	TRBD1	TRBV28	CASSLEGQAYRNTGELFF	TGTGCCAGCAGTTTAGAGGGACAGGCCTATCGTAACACCGGGGAGCTGTTTTTT
TRBJ1-1	many	NA	TRBV11-2	CASSLAQGRGTEAFF	TGTGCCAGCAGCTTAGCTCAGGGGCGGGGCACTGAAGCTTTCTTT
TRBJ2-1	many	TRBD2	TRBV7-2	CASSLGLAGYDEQFF	TGTGCCAGCAGCTTAGGACTAGCGGGGTACGATGAGCAGTTCTTC
TRBJ2-3	many	NA	TRBV20-1	CSARGAGGLGTDTQYF	TGCAGTGCTAGAGGAGCCGGGGGCCTCGGCACAGATACGCAGTATTTT
TRBJ1-4	few	NA	TRBV5-1	CASSLNRATNEKLFF	TGCGCCAGCAGCTTAAACCGAGCAACTAATGAAAAACTGTTTTTT
TRBJ2-5	NA	NA	TRBV20-1	CSAGDRSRPQETQYF	TGCAGTGCTGGTGACAGATCCCGACCTCAAGAGACCCAGTACTTC
TRBJ2-1	NA	NA	TRBV28	CASSLFGTYNEQFF	TGTGCCAGCAGTTTGTTCGGGACGTACAATGAGCAGTTCTTC
TRBJ2-5	few	NA	TRBV5-1	CASSFRGMRETQYF	TGCGCCAGCAGCTTCCGGGGAATGAGGGAGACCCAGTACTTC
TRBJ2-5	many	NA	TRBV7-2	CASSPGGGGETQYF	TGTGCCAGCAGCCCCGGCGGGGGCGGGGAGACCCAGTACTTC
TRBJ1-5	NA	TRBD1	TRBV30	CAWSPRQGERGNQPQHF	TGTGCCTGGAGTCCACGACAGGGAGAGCGTGGCAATCAGCCCCAGCATTTT
TRBJ2-5	NA	TRBD1	TRBV28	CASSFGQGDLETQYF	TGTGCCAGCAGTTTCGGACAGGGGGACTTAGAGACCCAGTACTTC
TRBJ2-5	NA	NA	TRBV28	CASSYRAASQETQYF	TGTGCCAGCAGTTACAGGGCAGCTAGCCAAGAGACCCAGTACTTC
TRBJ2-3	few	TRBD2	TRBV20-1	CSARPAGGFTDTQYF	TGCAGTGCTAGACCAGCGGGGGGATTCACAGATACGCAGTATTTT
TRBJ2-5	many	TRBD2	TRBV7-9	CASSHSGGLEETQYF	TGTGCCAGCAGCCATAGCGGGGGGCTGGAAGAGACCCAGTACTTC